Each of the 14 T cell receptor beta chains below was sequenced from the same sample in a study of blood T cell repertoires in COVID-19. Clones were sequenced by immunoSEQ multiplex PCR, and TCRdb holds only the in-frame ones, with some missing. The data hold about 300,000 clones, with approximately 90% observed a single time. Input material: PBMCs or T cells enriched from blood (not recorded which). These receptors were obtained from a man aged 25 to 40 who had recovered from COVID-19.

The gene calls are TRBV6-6 and TRBJ2-7; D gene unclear. The ends were cut back, 2 bases at V and 0 bases at J, with 14 bases in the middle. Germline V lookup: CDR1 MNHNY, CDR2 SVGAGI (reference sequence). The CDR3 is made up of 16 amino acids. The CDR3 DNA sequence: TGTGCCAGCAGTTACCCGAGCCAGGCTTACTCCTACGAGCAGTACTTC. Its translation: CASSYPSQAYSYEQYF.

This sequence joins TRBV12-3 or TRBV12-4 and TRBJ2-7, with 9 bases that match TRBD1. The CDR3 runs 12 residues. V was clipped by 6 bases and J by 3 bases; unmatched bases: 0. The CDR3 DNA sequence: TGTGCCAGCAGGGGACAGGGCTACGAGCAGTACTTC. Translating it yields CASRGQGYEQYF.

The chain recombines TRBV10-3 with TRBJ1-3; D gene ambiguous. Germline V gene data show CDR1 as ENHRY and CDR2 as SYGVKD. Trimming stripped 4 bases from V and 1 base from J, with 14 bases between. The CDR3 consists of 16 residues. The CDR3 loop reads CAISGKGGLSGNTIYF. The DNA for the CDR3 is TGTGCCATCAGTGGAAAGGGAGGATTGTCTGGAAACACCATATATTTT.

V usage is TRBV4-1 and J usage is TRBJ1-2, with D maybe TRBD1 (5 bases). Germline V gene sequence: CDR1 MGHRA, CDR2 YSYEKL. V shed 3 bases and J shed 4 bases, with 12 bases lying between them. The CDR3 runs to 14 residues. The CDR3 sequence: CASSQADRTYGYTF. In nucleotides, the CDR3 is TGCGCCAGCAGCCAGGCCGACAGAACCTATGGCTACACCTTC.

The CDR3 here is CASSPGGVRGQSTEAFF. For the CDR3, the DNA is TGCGCCAGCAGCCCCGGCGGGGTCAGGGGGCAAAGCACTGAAGCTTTCTTT. The rearrangement links TRBV5-1 to TRBJ1-1; 8 bases map to TRBD1. There are 17 residues in the CDR3. The junction had 15 bases not matched to a gene; V was cut back by 4 bases and J by 4 bases. Looked up from germline, CDR1 is SGHRS and CDR2 is YFSETQ.

The genes are TRBV6-5 and TRBJ2-7; D is undetermined. Germline loops: CDR1 MNHEY, CDR2 SVGAGI. The CDR3 runs to 15 residues. Trimming took 6 bases from V and 0 from J, leaving 15 bases between them. In DNA, the CDR3 is TGTGCCAGCAGGCCTAGGTTCGGATACTCCTACGAGCAGTACTTC. This codes for CASRPRFGYSYEQYF.

The chain couples TRBV18 to TRBJ2-7; a possible D gene is TRBD1 (6 bases). CDR3 size: 12 residues. V lost 4 bases and J lost 6, with 10 bases in between. The germline gives CDR1 KGHSH, CDR2 LQKENI. In DNA form, the CDR3 reads TGTGCCAGCTCACTAGCGACAGGCGAGCAGTACTTC. Protein product: CASSLATGEQYF.

The rearrangement uses TRBV12-5 and TRBJ1-1; TRBD1 is a possible D gene (6 bases). This CDR3 is built from 17 residues. Trimming left V 1 base short and J 11 bases short, with 26 bases between. The germline CDR1 and CDR2 sequences are LGHNT and FRNRAP. The CDR3 DNA is TGTGCTAGTGGTTTGGAAGTTTATGAACGTCGGGGGCGGGAGGCTTTCTTT. Translating it yields CASGLEVYERRGREAFF.

The chain combines TRBV2 with TRBJ2-5; D is perhaps TRBD1 (6 bases). Per germline, CDR1 SNHLY and CDR2 FYNNEI. The germline V and J ends were trimmed by 5 bases and 2 bases, with 12 bases remaining between them. The CDR3 spans 14 residues. This CDR3 reads CASSKTGLQETQYF. CDR3 coding DNA: TGTGCCAGCAGTAAAACAGGGCTTCAAGAGACCCAGTACTTC.

V usage is TRBV12-3 or TRBV12-4 and J usage is TRBJ1-5; D gene uncertain. V was clipped by 7 bases and J by 3 bases, with 10 bases between them. The CDR3 runs to 13 residues. The CDR3 nucleotides read TGTGCCAGCAAAGGACTGTTCAATCAGCCCCAGCATTTT. Encoded protein: CASKGLFNQPQHF.

In its sample, this clone was seen once. The chain uses TRBV2 and TRBJ2-7, with 7 positions matching TRBD2. The J segment lost 1 base and the V segment lost 8 bases, leaving 14 bases of the junction unmatched. The germline CDR1 and CDR2 sequences are SNHLY and FYNNEI. The CDR3 length is 16 residues. The CDR3 DNA follows: TGTGCCAGCGCAGTAGCGGGCGTGACAGTTTCCTACGAGCAGTACTTC. Residues: CASAVAGVTVSYEQYF.

V gene TRBV7-2 combines with J gene TRBJ2-1; 8 nucleotides align to TRBD2. The germline V gene encodes CDR1 SGHTA and CDR2 FQGNSA. This CDR3 has 17 residues. J gave up 8 bases and V 4 bases, and 16 bases lay outside the gene matches. The CDR3 nucleotides read TGTGCCAGCAGCTCAACTCGGTGGGCGGGGGGAGGCTATGAGCAGTTCTTC. Translated: CASSSTRWAGGGYEQFF.

J is TRBJ1-5 and V is TRBV19, with D possibly matching TRBD1 (5 bases). Germline CDR1 LNHDA, CDR2 SQIVND (reference sequence). The CDR3 runs 14 residues. The V end lost 3 bases, the J end lost 6 bases, and 12 bases lay between the germline ends. The CDR3 nucleotides are TGTGCCAGTAGTATGAAGGCAGGGCCTCAGCCCCAGCATTTT. Translation: CASSMKAGPQPQHF.

This clone was counted a single time. This chain uses TRBV6-5 with TRBJ1-1; unclear D gene. Germline-derived CDR1 and CDR2 are MNHEY and SVGAGI. Trimming took 4 bases from V and 0 from J, leaving 12 bases between them. CDR3 length: 15 amino acids. CDR3 protein: CASSSYGLLNTEAFF. In DNA, the CDR3 is TGTGCCAGCAGTTCCTACGGACTCCTGAACACTGAAGCTTTCTTT.